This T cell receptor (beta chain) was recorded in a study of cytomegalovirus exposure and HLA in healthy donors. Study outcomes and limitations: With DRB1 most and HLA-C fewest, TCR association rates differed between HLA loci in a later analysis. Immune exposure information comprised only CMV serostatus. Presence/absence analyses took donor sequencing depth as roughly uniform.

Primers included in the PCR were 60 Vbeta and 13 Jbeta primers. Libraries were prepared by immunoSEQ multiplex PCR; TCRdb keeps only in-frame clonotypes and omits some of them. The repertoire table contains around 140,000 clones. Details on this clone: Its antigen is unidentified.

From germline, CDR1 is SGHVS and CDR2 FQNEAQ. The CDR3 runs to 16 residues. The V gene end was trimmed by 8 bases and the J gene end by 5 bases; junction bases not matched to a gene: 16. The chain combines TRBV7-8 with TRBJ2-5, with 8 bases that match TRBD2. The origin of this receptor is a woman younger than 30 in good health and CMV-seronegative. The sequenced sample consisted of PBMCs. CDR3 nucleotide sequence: TGTGCCAGCTCTCCCCGGGAGGGAGGGCCCTGGGAGACCCAGTACTTC. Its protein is CASSPREGGPWETQYF.